Following are 8 T cell receptor beta chains from one sample sequenced in a study of cytomegalovirus exposure and HLA in healthy donors. Researchers ran the PCR with 60 Vbeta and 13 Jbeta primers. Measured with immunoSEQ multiplex PCR; TCRdb has only the in-frame clones, and not every one. Of 250,000 to 350,000 clones listed, 70% to 90% were seen once; the top ten hold roughly 2.3%. Sequencing input: PBMCs. The source of these receptors is a woman aged 18-29 years in good health and CMV-seronegative.

This chain joins TRBV19 and TRBJ1-1; 10 nucleotides agree with TRBD1. The length of the CDR3 is 16 residues. CDR1 LNHDA and CDR2 SQIVND come from the germline V gene (reference sequence). V dropped 4 bases and J dropped 5; count of bases not matched to a gene: 10. Written as DNA, the CDR3 is TGTGCCAGTAGTACACTACCGGGACAGGGGAGGACTGAAGCTTTCTTT. Amino acids: CASSTLPGQGRTEAFF.

This rearrangement joins TRBV5-6 to TRBJ2-1; TRBD1 is a possible D gene (5 bases). CDR1 SGHDT and CDR2 YYEEEE come from the germline V gene. The CDR3 contains 14 residues. The ends were cut back, 7 bases at V and 1 base at J, with 12 bases in the middle. CDR3 nucleotide sequence: TGTGCCAGCTGCAGGGTAACTTCCTACAATGAGCAGTTCTTC. Protein product: CASCRVTSYNEQFF. Supplemented by reference TRBV5-6 and TRBJ2-1, the full variable domain reads DAGVTQSPTHLIKTRGQQVTLRCSPKSGHDTVSWYQQALGQGPQFIFQYYEEEERQRGNFPDRFSGHQFPNYSSELNVNALLLGDSALYLCASCRVTSYNEQFFGPGTRLTVL.

As regards this clone: One end of the junction varies from germline; a read error may be responsible. The genes are TRBV6-4 and TRBJ2-3, with TRBD1 matching over 10 bases. The CDR3 consists of 16 residues. Germline V lookup: CDR1 MRHNA, CDR2 SNTAGT. CDR3 DNA sequence: TGTGCCAGCAGTTACTCGGGACAGGGGTCGGCAGATACGCAGTATTTT. Amino acid sequence: CASSYSGQGSADTQYF.

This clone was picked up a small number of times. The genes are TRBV9 and TRBJ2-7; possible D gene TRBD2, 7 bases. The CDR3 totals 15 residues. Germline values: CDR1 SGDLS, CDR2 YYNGEE. The V end was cut by 3 bases, the J end by 3 bases, with 16 bases between. CDR3 amino acids: CASSAGGEGVYEQYF. The CDR3 DNA is TGTGCCAGCAGCGCCGGAGGGGAGGGGGTCTACGAGCAGTACTTC.

This chain joins TRBV10-3 and TRBJ1-1, with D perhaps TRBD1 (6 bases). This CDR3 has 15 residues. Germline V gene sequence: CDR1 ENHRY, CDR2 SYGVKD. V was shortened by 0 bases and J by 4 bases, with 12 bases between the two germline ends. The CDR3 here is CAISESRGLGTEAFF. The CDR3, as DNA: TGTGCCATCAGTGAGTCCAGGGGATTAGGCACTGAAGCTTTCTTT.

The chain is built from TRBV6-5 and TRBJ1-1; tentatively, D is TRBD1 (5 bases). The CDR3 runs 11 residues. The V end lost 5 bases, the J end lost 11 bases, and 12 bases lay between the germline ends. The germline V gene encodes CDR1 MNHEY and CDR2 SVGAGI. The CDR3 DNA is TGTGCCAGCAGTAGCCCAGGGAGGGCTTTCTTT. Its protein is CASSSPGRAFF.

V is TRBV5-4 and J is TRBJ1-2, with TRBD1 identical over 8 bases. Germline CDR1 SGHNT, CDR2 YYREEE (reference sequence). The CDR3 spans 13 residues. After removal of 3 bases from V and 7 bases from J, the junction contained 5 bases not matched to a gene. The CDR3 reads CASSYQGASGYTF. CDR3 coding DNA: TGTGCCAGCAGCTATCAGGGGGCATCTGGCTACACCTTC.

This clone occurred a few times. Here the CDR3 reads CSVGDRFSYEQYF. The CDR3 bases are TGCAGCGTTGGGGACAGGTTCTCCTACGAGCAGTACTTC. V is TRBV29-1 and J is TRBJ2-7; TRBD1 aligns across 8 bases. Germline V gene sequence: CDR1 SQVTM, CDR2 ANQGSEA. This CDR3 has 13 residues. The junction had 2 bases not matched to a gene; V was cut back by 4 bases and J by 0 bases.